The 28 T cell receptor beta chains below all came from one sample that was sequenced in a study of blood T cell repertoires in COVID-19. Measured with immunoSEQ multiplex PCR; TCRdb has only the in-frame clones, and not every one. The table lists 35,000 or so clones, about 87% of them singletons. The specimen was peripheral blood. The receptor source for this set is a man between 65 and 85 years old with acute or convalescent COVID-19.

The chain recombines TRBV5-8 with TRBJ2-1, with 8 positions matching TRBD2. The CDR3 totals 14 residues. Germline CDR1 is SGHTS and CDR2 is YDEGEE. Losses at the gene ends were 5 bases for V and 4 bases for J; bases not matched to a gene: 5. CDR3 protein: CASSVLAAYNEQFF. CDR3 DNA: TGTGCCAGCAGTGTACTAGCGGCATACAATGAGCAGTTCTTC.

The chain is built from TRBV6-5 and TRBJ2-3; D might be TRBD2 (5 bases). CDR3 length equals 14 residues. The V and J ends lost 4 bases and 0 bases respectively, with 8 bases between them. Germline values: CDR1 MNHEY, CDR2 SVGAGI. CDR3 bases: TGTGCCAGCAGTTCGGACTGGAGCACAGATACGCAGTATTTT. This codes for CASSSDWSTDTQYF.

CDR3 residues: CASSYDRGAFYGYTF. The CDR3 DNA reads TGTGCCAGCAGTTATGACAGGGGTGCCTTCTATGGCTACACCTTC. The chain combines TRBV6-5 with TRBJ1-2; 8 bases are a match to TRBD1. There are 15 residues in the CDR3. The V and J ends lost 3 bases and 4 bases, in that order; junction bases with no gene match: 7. From germline, CDR1 is MNHEY and CDR2 SVGAGI.

This clone was found once. The DNA of the CDR3 is TGTGCCACCGGGACAGAGGGAAACACCATATATTTT. Its translation: CATGTEGNTIYF. The chain employs TRBV19 and TRBJ1-3, with TRBD1 identical over 7 bases. V trimming: 10 bases; J trimming: 4 bases; junction bases outside the gene matches: 4. CDR1 and CDR2 (germline): LNHDA, SQIVND (reference sequence). There are 12 residues in the CDR3.

The V gene is TRBV7-9, the J gene TRBJ2-1, with a possible D match to TRBD1 (11 bases). Germline CDR1 and CDR2: SEHNR and FQNEAQ (reference sequence). The CDR3 sequence is 19 residues long. V lost 4 bases, J lost 7 bases, and 29 bases lay in between. The CDR3 loop reads CASSSGQGASSGSYNEQFF. The CDR3 DNA is TGTGCCAGCAGCTCAGGACAGGGGGCATCTAGCGGGAGCTATAATGAGCAGTTCTTC.

The V call is TRBV29-1, the J call TRBJ1-5; no definite D call. The CDR3 totals 13 residues. V gave up 6 bases and J gave up 2 bases, with 11 bases separating them. Germline V gene lookup returns CDR1 SQVTM and CDR2 ANQGSEA. CDR3 sequence reads: CSVYEGGNQPQHF. The CDR3 coding sequence is TGCAGCGTCTACGAGGGCGGCAATCAGCCCCAGCATTTT.

This chain connects TRBV10-3 to TRBJ2-5; D remains ambiguous. Germline lookup yields CDR1 ENHRY and CDR2 SYGVKD. The CDR3 totals 13 residues. Trimming cost V 2 bases and J 5 bases, with 9 bases left between them. The CDR3 DNA reads TGTGCCATCAGTGAGAGAGTCGGTGAGACCCAGTACTTC. As protein: CAISERVGETQYF.

The chain combines TRBV12-5 with TRBJ2-5, with TRBD1 matching 7 bases. The V segment lost 2 bases and the J segment 4 bases; nucleotides outside the gene matches: 7. Germline CDR1 and CDR2: LGHNT and FRNRAP. The CDR3 extends over 15 amino acids. CDR3 protein: CASGLLQGTGETQYF. For the CDR3, the DNA is TGTGCTAGTGGTTTGCTACAGGGGACCGGAGAGACCCAGTACTTC.

The CDR3 protein is CASSTLGYASGVISSYNEQFF. For the CDR3, the DNA is TGTGCCAGCAGTACGTTGGGGTACGCTAGCGGGGTTATTAGCTCCTACAATGAGCAGTTCTTC. The gene calls are TRBV27 and TRBJ2-1; TRBD2 matches 9 bases. Germline V gene data show CDR1 as MNHEY and CDR2 as SMNVEV (reference sequence). V dropped 5 bases and J dropped 0; count of bases not matched to a gene: 20. This CDR3 is 21 amino acids long.

The chain uses TRBV7-2 and TRBJ1-5; D gene ambiguous. The CDR3 runs to 13 residues. Trimming pared 5 bases from V and 6 bases from J, leaving 11 bases between. CDR1 is SGHTA, CDR2 FQGNSA, per germline. The CDR3 coding sequence is TGTGCCAGCAGCCCTCAGGACTTTCAGCCCCAGCATTTT. This encodes CASSPQDFQPQHF.

This rearrangement joins TRBV10-3 to TRBJ1-1; 7 bases fit TRBD1. Germline lookup yields CDR1 ENHRY and CDR2 SYGVKD. The V segment lost 5 bases and the J segment 3 bases; nucleotides outside the gene matches: 3. CDR3 length: 13 residues. This CDR3 reads CAISPRGDTEAFF. As DNA, the CDR3 is TGTGCCATCAGTCCCAGGGGGGACACTGAAGCTTTCTTT.

The rearrangement joins TRBV30 to TRBJ1-5, with a possible D match to TRBD1 (6 bases). CDR3 length: 15 amino acids. V lost 1 base and J 2 bases, leaving 12 bases between the germline ends. Germline V gene lookup returns CDR1 GTSNPN and CDR2 SVGIG (reference sequence). The CDR3 here is CAWSDRVDRNQPQHF. DNA for the CDR3: TGTGCCTGGAGTGACAGGGTTGATCGCAATCAGCCCCAGCATTTT.

The chain combines TRBV5-6 with TRBJ1-1; possibly TRBD1 for D (6 bases). CDR3 length: 14 amino acids. V shed 6 bases and J shed 0 bases, with 12 bases lying between them. Germline CDR1 and CDR2: SGHDT and YYEEEE. In DNA, the CDR3 is TGTGCCAGCAAAAGAGGGGGTTTGAACACTGAAGCTTTCTTT. Its protein is CASKRGGLNTEAFF.

This chain joins TRBV7-2 and TRBJ2-7; 16 bases match TRBD2. Looked up from germline, CDR1 is SGHTA and CDR2 is FQGNSA. V lost 4 bases and J lost 6; bases outside the gene matches: 6. The CDR3 is made up of 16 amino acids. This CDR3 reads CASSSGTSGRAFEQYF. In nucleotides, the CDR3 is TGTGCCAGCAGCTCAGGGACTAGCGGGAGGGCTTTCGAGCAGTACTTC.

V is TRBV19 and J is TRBJ1-1; no firm D call. The CDR3 spans 13 residues. The V end lost 1 base, the J end lost 4 bases, and 7 bases lay between the germline ends. The germline CDR1 and CDR2 sequences are LNHDA and SQIVND (reference sequence). The DNA for the CDR3 is TGTGCCAGTAGTATAGGCCCGGGCACTGAAGCTTTCTTT. This sequence encodes CASSIGPGTEAFF. Drawing the rest from reference TRBV19 and TRBJ1-1, the complete variable domain is DGGITQSPKYLFRKEGQNVTLSCEQNLNHDAMYWYRQDPGQGLRLIYYSQIVNDFQKGDIAEGYSVSREKKESFPLTVTSAQKNPTAFYLCASSIGPGTEAFFGQGTRLTVV.

The gene calls are TRBV27 and TRBJ1-6; D ambiguous. The V end was cut by 3 bases, the J end by 1 base, with 4 bases between. The CDR3 is 14 amino acids. In germline, CDR1 is MNHEY, CDR2 SMNVEV (reference sequence). CDR3 in amino acids: CASSFQSYNSPLHF. The CDR3 DNA reads TGTGCCAGCAGTTTCCAATCCTATAATTCACCCCTCCACTTT.

Comment on this clone: One end of the junction fails to match germline, which may point to a read error. V is TRBV7-7 and J is TRBJ2-2, with D possibly being TRBD2 (5 bases). CDR1 is SSHAT, CDR2 FNYEAQ, per germline (reference sequence). The CDR3 has 16 amino acids. CDR3 residues: CASRLGEGFDTGELFF. The CDR3 DNA reads as TGTGCCAGCAGATTAGGAGAGGGTTTTGACACCGGGGAGCTGTTTTTT.

The table lists this clone with a count of one. The rearrangement links TRBV27 to TRBJ1-5; D might be TRBD1 (6 bases). Trimming took 6 bases from V and 0 from J, leaving 15 bases between them. Looked up from germline, CDR1 is MNHEY and CDR2 is SMNVEV (reference sequence). The length of the CDR3 is 16 residues. The CDR3 reads CASRWGGQDSNQPQHF. The CDR3 nucleotides are TGTGCCAGCAGGTGGGGGGGCCAGGATAGCAATCAGCCCCAGCATTTT.

This clone was counted a few times. This sequence joins TRBV25-1 and TRBJ2-5; possibly TRBD1 for D (5 bases). The CDR3 spans 16 residues. The V and J ends lost 1 base and 2 bases respectively, with 14 bases between them. From germline, CDR1 is MGHDK and CDR2 SYGVNS. The CDR3 DNA follows: TGTGCCAGCAGTGAATTGAGACAGAAACAACAAGAGACCCAGTACTTC. Its translation is CASSELRQKQQETQYF.

This rearrangement joins TRBV2 to TRBJ1-5; 7 nucleotides line up with TRBD1. Losses at the gene ends were 4 bases for V and 0 bases for J; bases not matched to a gene: 3. CDR1 is SNHLY, CDR2 FYNNEI, per germline. This CDR3 has 15 amino acids. CDR3 protein: CASSADRDSNQPQHF. In DNA form, the CDR3 reads TGTGCCAGCAGTGCAGACAGGGATAGCAATCAGCCCCAGCATTTT.

This clone was seen only once. The chain links TRBV30 to TRBJ1-6, with D hard to call. The ends were cut back, 3 bases at V and 9 bases at J, with 15 bases in the middle. This CDR3 contains 14 residues. Per the germline V gene, CDR1 is GTSNPN and CDR2 is SVGIG (reference sequence). CDR3 loop: CAWRFAEVGSPLHF. DNA for the CDR3: TGTGCCTGGAGGTTCGCGGAGGTCGGTTCACCCCTCCACTTT.

V usage is TRBV19 and J usage is TRBJ1-4; D is unresolved. This CDR3 is 12 amino acids long. V gave up 6 bases and J gave up 5 bases, with 7 bases separating them. From germline, CDR1 is LNHDA and CDR2 SQIVND (reference sequence). The CDR3 DNA is TGTGCCAGTAGCGCGGCAAATGAAAAACTGTTTTTT. Its protein product is CASSAANEKLFF.

A word on this clone: A junction boundary mismatches the germline segment, possibly from a read error. The CDR3 DNA sequence: TGTGCCAGCAGCATAACCACAGGGGGGGTTTGTTTT. It translates to CASSITTGGVCF. This chain links TRBV5-4 with TRBJ1-4, with TRBD1 identical over 8 bases. Germline CDR1 SGHNT, CDR2 YYREEE (reference sequence). This CDR3 has 12 amino acids.

This clone was counted a single time. This sequence joins TRBV20-1 and TRBJ2-1; a weak D match, TRBD1 (5 bases). Germline loops: CDR1 DFQATT, CDR2 SNEGSKA (reference sequence). The CDR3 runs to 11 residues. Trimming took off 6 bases at V and 7 bases at J, with 10 bases between the two ends. The DNA for the CDR3 is TGCAGTGCCCTACAGGTGAATGAGCAGTTCTTC. Translated, it gives CSALQVNEQFF.

This chain connects TRBV19 to TRBJ2-3; possible D gene TRBD2, 5 bases. The CDR3 loop spans 14 amino acids. The V end was cut by 5 bases, the J end by 0 bases, with 9 bases between. Germline assignment: CDR1 LNHDA and CDR2 SQIVND (reference sequence). CDR3 in DNA: TGTGCCAGTAGTTTGCGGGCTAGCACAGATACGCAGTATTTT. Protein product: CASSLRASTDTQYF.

The chain employs TRBV7-7 and TRBJ2-1, with a weak D call TRBD1 (6 bases). This CDR3 contains 13 residues. In germline, CDR1 is SSHAT, CDR2 FNYEAQ (reference sequence). V was shortened by 5 bases and J by 4 bases, with 9 bases between the two germline ends. CDR3 sequence (DNA): TGTGCCAGCAGCAGGGACATTTACAATGAGCAGTTCTTC. This gives the protein CASSRDIYNEQFF.

The gene calls are TRBV6-5 and TRBJ2-7; 10 bases fit TRBD1. V dropped 7 bases and J dropped 5; count of bases not matched to a gene: 11. The CDR3 sequence is 15 residues long. The germline gives CDR1 MNHEY, CDR2 SVGAGI. In DNA, the CDR3 is TGTGCCAGCAATGTCGCCGGGACAGGGGTCAACGAGCAGTACTTC. Protein sequence: CASNVAGTGVNEQYF.

This chain joins TRBV19 and TRBJ2-5, with TRBD2 identical over 8 bases. Trimming removed 5 bases from V and 4 bases from J; junction bases left unmatched: 6. Germline lookup yields CDR1 LNHDA and CDR2 SQIVND (reference sequence). The CDR3 totals 14 residues. Here the CDR3 DNA reads TGTGCCAGTAGTCCTTGGACTAGCCGAGAGACCCAGTACTTC. Translating gives CASSPWTSRETQYF.